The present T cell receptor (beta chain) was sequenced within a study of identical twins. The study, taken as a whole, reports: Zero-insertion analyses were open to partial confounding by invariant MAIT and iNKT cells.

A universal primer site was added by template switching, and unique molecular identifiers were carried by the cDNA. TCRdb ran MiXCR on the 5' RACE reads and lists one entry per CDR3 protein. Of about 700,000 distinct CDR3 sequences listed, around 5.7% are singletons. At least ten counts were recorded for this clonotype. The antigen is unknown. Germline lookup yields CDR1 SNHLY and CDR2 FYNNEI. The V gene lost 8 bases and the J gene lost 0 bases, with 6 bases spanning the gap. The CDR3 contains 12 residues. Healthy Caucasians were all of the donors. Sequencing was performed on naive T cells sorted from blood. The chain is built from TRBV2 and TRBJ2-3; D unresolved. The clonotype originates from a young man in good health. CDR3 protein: CASQTSTDTQYF. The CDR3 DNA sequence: TGTGCCAGCCAGACTAGCACAGATACGCAGTATTTT.